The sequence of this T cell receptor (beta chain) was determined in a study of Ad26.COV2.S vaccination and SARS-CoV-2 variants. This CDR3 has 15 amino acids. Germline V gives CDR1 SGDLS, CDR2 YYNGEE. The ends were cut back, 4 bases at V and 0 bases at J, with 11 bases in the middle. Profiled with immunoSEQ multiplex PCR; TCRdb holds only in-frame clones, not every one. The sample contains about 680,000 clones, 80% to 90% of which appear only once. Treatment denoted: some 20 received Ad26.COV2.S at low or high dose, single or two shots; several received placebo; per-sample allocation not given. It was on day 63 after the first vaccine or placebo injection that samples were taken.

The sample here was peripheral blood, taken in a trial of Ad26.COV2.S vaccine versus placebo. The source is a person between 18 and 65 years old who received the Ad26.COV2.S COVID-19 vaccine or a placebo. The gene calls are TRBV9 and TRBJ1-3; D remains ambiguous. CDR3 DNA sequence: TGTGCCAGCAGCCCACCCCGGGGCTCTGGAAACACCATATATTTT. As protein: CASSPPRGSGNTIYF.